One sample yielded the 13 T cell receptor beta chains listed below, sequenced in a study of CD8+ T cells in alopecia areata. Investigators isolated RNA and reverse transcribed it into cDNA to act as the sequencing template. Produced via immunoSEQ multiplex PCR; TCRdb's table is partial and in-frame only. The data show about 270,000 clones, with none appearing a single time. Sorting relied on CD4, CD8alpha, NKG2D, NKG2ACE and other markers applied to pooled cutaneous lymph node cells. The sequencing input was CD4+ T cells sorted from a lymph node. These TCRs come from a C3H/HeJ mouse with alopecia areata. The strain is characterized by the MHC haplotype H2-k.

This clone was found a few times. The gene symbols are mouse symbols. The CDR3 here is CTCSTGGRSQNTLYF. The sequenced CDR3 bases are TGCACCTGCAGCACTGGGGGGCGTAGTCAAAAC. This chain links TRBV1 with TRBJ2-4, with 9 bases matching TRBD2. The read comes to an end 4 residues before the CDR3 does, leaving the germline J gene to fill in the end. V gave up 6 bases and J gave up 0 bases; unmatched junction bases: 4. Per the germline V gene, CDR1 is NSQYPW and CDR2 is LRSPGD (reference sequence). This CDR3 region has 15 residues. Combining the CDR3 with reference TRBV1 and TRBJ2-4 gives the whole variable domain VTLLEQNPRWRLVPRGQAVNLRCILKNSQYPWMSWYQQDLQKQLQWLFTLRSPGDKEVKSLPGADYLATRVTDTELRLQVANMSQGRTLYCTCSTGGRSQNTLYFGAGTRLSVL.

With regard to this clone: Gene names denote mouse genes. From the germline J gene comes the end of the CDR3, since the read stops 4 residues before it. The chain has TRBV1 and TRBJ2-5, with D maybe TRBD2 (6 bases). Germline V gene data show CDR1 as NSQYPW and CDR2 as LRSPGD (reference sequence). The CDR3 spans 16 residues. Trimming shortened V by 0 bases and J by 3 bases, and 13 bases separated the two germline ends. The part of the CDR3 DNA that was read is TGCACCTGCAGTGCAGATCCCCCCGGGGGGCAAGAC. Residues: CTCSADPPGGQD. Given in full, the CDR3 is CTCSADPPGGQDTQYF.

In this sample, this clone turned up a few times. Gene names are mouse gene names. From the germline J gene comes the end of the CDR3, since the read stops 4 residues before it. This CDR3 is also generated by other DNA sequences in the sample. This chain connects TRBV13-2 to TRBJ1-2, with D possibly TRBD1 on 6 matching bases. The germline gives CDR1 NNHNN, CDR2 SYGAGS (reference sequence). The CDR3 runs 14 residues. V was cut by 0 bases and J by 1 base, with 7 bases left in between. CDR3 in amino acids: CASGDADRNSDYTF. Incomplete CDR3 DNA: TGTGCCAGCGGTGATGCGGACAGAAACTCC.

Concerning this clone: Germline and genes: mouse. From the germline J gene comes the end of the CDR3, since the read stops 4 residues before it. The gene calls are TRBV1 and TRBJ2-4; D is perhaps TRBD2 (6 bases). The CDR3 contains 15 residues. CDR1 is NSQYPW, CDR2 LRSPGD, per germline (reference sequence). The V end lost 6 bases, the J end lost 0 bases, and 13 bases lay between the germline ends. The DNA read from the CDR3 is TGCACCTGCAGCCCAGACTGGTCTAGTCAAAAC. Protein product: CTCSPDWSSQN. The entire CDR3 protein reads CTCSPDWSSQNTLYF.

Comment on this clone: Mouse gene names apply. Read sequence stops 4 residues before the CDR3 end, and the germline J gene provides the missing end. The genes are TRBV13-1 and TRBJ2-5, with 8 bases lining up with TRBD1. There are 15 residues in the CDR3. Germline values: CDR1 NSHNY, CDR2 SYGAGN. The CDR3 DNA, read in part, is TGTGCCAGCAGTGATGCCGCACAGGGGGAAGAC. Translation gives CASSDAAQGED. The whole CDR3 reads CASSDAAQGEDTQYF.

This clone was detected a few times. Gene names follow the mouse nomenclature. The read finishes 4 residues shy of the CDR3 end, and the germline J gene is used to complete it. This chain links TRBV14 with TRBJ1-1, with TRBD1 matching over 9 bases. The CDR3 is made up of 14 amino acids. Germline assignment: CDR1 SGHDT and CDR2 FRDEAV. The CDR3 protein is CASRPEQGAREVFF. CDR3 DNA (partial): TGTGCCAGCAGGCCCGAACAGGGGGCGAGA.

For this clone: The germline and genes are mouse ones. The observed sequence ends 4 residues before the CDR3 terminus, with the missing tail filled in from the germline J gene. This chain connects TRBV5 to TRBJ1-1, with 7 bases identical to TRBD1. This CDR3 region has 18 residues. The germline V gene encodes CDR1 LGHNA and CDR2 YNLKQL (reference sequence). J gave up 0 bases and V 0 bases, and 10 bases lay outside the gene matches. CDR3 DNA, as far as it was read: TGTGCCAGCAGCCAAGATAGGAAGGCAGGGGGATCAAACACA. Its translation is CASSQDRKAGGSNT. The complete CDR3 reads CASSQDRKAGGSNTEVFF.

Notes on this clone: All gene names here are mouse names. The CDR3 goes on 4 residues after the read ends, and that part is filled in from the germline J gene. The sample contains more than one DNA sequence encoding this CDR3. The gene calls are TRBV13-2 and TRBJ1-2; a possible D gene is TRBD1 (5 bases). The germline V and J ends were trimmed by 1 base and 1 base, with 8 bases remaining between them. Germline V lookup: CDR1 NNHNN, CDR2 SYGAGS (reference sequence). The CDR3 length is 14 residues. The covered CDR3 bases are TGTGCCAGCGGTGATAGGGGATTAAACTCC. Protein: CASGDRGLNS. The entire CDR3 sequence reads CASGDRGLNSDYTF.

This clone was counted between two and nine times. Gene names and germline match the mouse. The read terminates 4 residues ahead of where the CDR3 ends, so the germline J gene completes it. Other DNA sequences in this specimen translate into the identical CDR3. The chain carries TRBV14 and TRBJ2-1; 8 bases agree with TRBD2. Germline CDR1 and CDR2: SGHDT and FRDEAV. The CDR3 spans 13 residues. V was pared by 3 bases and J by 4 bases, with 0 bases of the junction left unmatched. The CDR3 loop reads CASSSGGYAEQFF. The DNA read from the CDR3 is TGTGCCAGCAGTTCTGGGGGGTATGCT. The full variable domain, in which reference TRBV14 and TRBJ2-1 provide the parts outside the CDR3, is EAGVTQSPRYAVLQEGQAVSFWCDPISGHDTLYWYQQPRDQGPQLLVYFRDEAVIDNSQLPSDRFSAVRPKGTNSTLKIQSAKQGDTATYLCASSSGGYAEQFFGPGTRLTVL.

Note on this clone: Gene names are the mouse ones. The CDR3 end lies 4 residues beyond the end of the read and is filled in from the germline J gene. This chain uses TRBV13-2 with TRBJ2-2; 9 nucleotides align to TRBD1. Germline loops: CDR1 NNHNN, CDR2 SYGAGS (reference sequence). The CDR3 totals 16 residues. The junction had 4 bases not matched to a gene; V was cut back by 1 base and J by 3 bases. CDR3: CASGDRGTGHTGQLYF. Partial CDR3 DNA: TGTGCCAGCGGTGATAGGGGGACAGGGCACACCGGG.

Concerning this clone: Mouse gene names and germline throughout. With the read ending 4 residues before the CDR3 end, the germline J gene is used to fill in that end. This chain uses TRBV3 with TRBJ1-1, with a weak D call TRBD1 (6 bases). Trimming removed 0 bases from V and 4 bases from J, with 15 bases in between. This CDR3 region has 16 residues. Looked up from germline, CDR1 is SNHLY and CDR2 is FYNGKV (reference sequence). CDR3 residues: CASSLAVAGESTEVFF. Partial CDR3 DNA: TGTGCCAGCAGCTTAGCAGTGGCAGGGGAGAGCACA.

The table lists this clone with a few counts. Here the gene names and germline are mouse. The chain's CDR3 is CTCSADGGARDEQYF. The covered CDR3 bases are TGCACCTGCAGTGCAGATGGGGGGGCGCGGGAT. The rearrangement uses TRBV1 and TRBJ2-7; 9 nucleotides line up with TRBD2. The sequenced fragment ends 4 residues before the CDR3 boundary, so the rest is inferred from the germline J gene. The germline CDR1 and CDR2 sequences are NSQYPW and LRSPGD (reference sequence). The CDR3 length is 15 residues. Together with reference TRBV1 and TRBJ2-7, the CDR3 gives the full variable domain: VTLLEQNPRWRLVPRGQAVNLRCILKNSQYPWMSWYQQDLQKQLQWLFTLRSPGDKEVKSLPGADYLATRVTDTELRLQVANMSQGRTLYCTCSADGGARDEQYFGPGTRLTVL.

To note about this clone: The genes are named according to mouse. Sequencing ends 4 residues short of the CDR3 end; the germline J gene provides the rest. The chain links TRBV19 to TRBJ1-1, with TRBD1 matching 11 bases. CDR1 is FNHDT and CDR2 is SITEND in the germline V gene (reference sequence). V gave up 2 bases and J gave up 4 bases; unmatched junction bases: 4. The CDR3 has 15 amino acids. The part of the CDR3 DNA that was read is TGTGCCAGCAGTATCGGACAGGGGGCCGGCACA. Protein product: CASSIGQGAGT. The whole CDR3 protein is CASSIGQGAGTEVFF.